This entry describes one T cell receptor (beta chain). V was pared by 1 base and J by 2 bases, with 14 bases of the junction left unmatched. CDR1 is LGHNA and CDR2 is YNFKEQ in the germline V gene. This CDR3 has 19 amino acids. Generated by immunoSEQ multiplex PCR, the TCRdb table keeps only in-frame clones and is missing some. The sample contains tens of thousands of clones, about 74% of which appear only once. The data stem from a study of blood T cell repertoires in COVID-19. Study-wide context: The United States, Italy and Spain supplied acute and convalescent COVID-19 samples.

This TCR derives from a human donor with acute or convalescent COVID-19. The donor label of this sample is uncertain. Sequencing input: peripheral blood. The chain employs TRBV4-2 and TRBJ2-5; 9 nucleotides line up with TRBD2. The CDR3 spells CASSQGVSGGPSSQETQYF. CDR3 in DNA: TGTGCCAGCAGCCAAGGTGTTAGCGGGGGACCCAGTTCACAAGAGACCCAGTACTTC.